Shown below are 18 T cell receptor beta chains from a single sample sequenced in a study of T-cell memory formation after mild COVID-19. One entry per CDR3 protein, called by TCRdb with MiXCR from the 5' RACE reads. The data show 80,000 to 130,000 distinct CDR3 sequences, roughly 10% seen once. Sequencing was carried out using PBMCs or a T cell subset sorted from them (not recorded which). The receptors were sampled from a young man who had mild COVID-19 (a few samples of this study predate the infection). Cell type and time point are not known.

This clonotype occurred a few times. The chain uses TRBV7-9 and TRBJ2-1; 8 positions match TRBD1. Germline-derived CDR1 and CDR2 are SEHNR and FQNEAQ (reference sequence). This CDR3 has 15 amino acids. V lost 3 bases and J lost 6; bases outside the gene matches: 7. CDR3 sequence: CASSFLDRAGNEQFF. CDR3 nucleotide sequence: TGTGCCAGCAGCTTCCTGGACAGGGCGGGCAATGAGCAGTTCTTC.

This clonotype was seen a handful of times. The chain employs TRBV7-9 and TRBJ2-5; TRBD2 aligns across 10 bases. CDR1 is SEHNR, CDR2 FQNEAQ, per germline (reference sequence). The V segment lost 2 bases and the J segment 0 bases; nucleotides outside the gene matches: 12. This CDR3 contains 19 residues. The CDR3 bases are TGTGCCAGCAGCTTACTTGGACTAGCGGAGCCAATGTACCAAGAGACCCAGTACTTC. It encodes CASSLLGLAEPMYQETQYF.

V and J are TRBV4-3 and TRBJ1-6, with D unclear. This CDR3 region has 16 residues. The germline V gene has CDR1 LGHNA and CDR2 YSLEER. The V and J ends lost 0 bases and 4 bases respectively, with 10 bases between them. In nucleotides, the CDR3 is TGCGCCAGCAGCCAAGATATGGCTGATTATAATTCACCCCTCCACTTT. The encoded protein is CASSQDMADYNSPLHF.

The V gene is TRBV20-1, the J gene TRBJ2-1; 9 positions agree with TRBD2. V dropped 6 bases and J dropped 15; count of bases not matched to a gene: 15. CDR3 length: 13 residues. Germline V CDR1 and CDR2: DFQATT, SNEGSKA (reference sequence). The CDR3 DNA reads as TGCAGTGCCCAGGGTGGGGCGCGGGGGGGTGTGTTCTTC. It yields the protein CSAQGGARGGVFF.

This clonotype was counted between two and nine times. This chain uses TRBV15 with TRBJ1-1; the D is unclear. V shed 0 bases and J shed 1 base, with 6 bases lying between them. Germline CDR1 reads LNHNV; CDR2 reads YYDKDF (reference sequence). The CDR3 totals 14 residues. Here the CDR3 DNA reads TGTGCCACCAGCAGAGATCGCCAGAACACTGAAGCTTTCTTT. This encodes CATSRDRQNTEAFF.

The chain is built from TRBV4-1 and TRBJ1-3; D remains unclear. The V end was cut by 3 bases, the J end by 0 bases, with 18 bases between. The V gene's germline CDR1 is MGHRA and CDR2 YSYEKL. CDR3 length: 18 amino acids. This chain's CDR3 is CASSHVQAGAGSGNTIYF. The CDR3 region has the DNA TGCGCCAGCAGCCATGTCCAGGCCGGAGCAGGCTCTGGAAACACCATATATTTT.

The table lists this clonotype with a few counts. V usage is TRBV10-2 and J usage is TRBJ1-1; 10 bases align to TRBD1. Trimming removed 6 bases from V and 4 bases from J; junction bases left unmatched: 5. CDR1 and CDR2 (germline): WSHSY, SAAADI. There are 14 residues in the CDR3. In DNA, the CDR3 is TGCGCCAGCAGACAGACAGGGGGCCCCACTGAAGCTTTCTTT. Protein product: CASRQTGGPTEAFF.

This clonotype was counted many times. The CDR3 protein is CASSFNTYEQYV. The CDR3, as DNA: TGTGCCAGCAGTTTTAACACCTACGAGCAGTACGTC. The chain combines TRBV12-3 or TRBV12-4 with TRBJ2-7; D unresolved. V lost 3 bases to trimming and J lost 2 bases, with 5 bases between them. The CDR3 covers 12 residues.

The table lists this clonotype with a few counts. The rearrangement links TRBV7-9 to TRBJ1-2; D unclear. V was pared by 5 bases and J by 0 bases, with 13 bases between. CDR3 length: 15 amino acids. CDR1 is SEHNR and CDR2 is FQNEAQ in the germline V gene (reference sequence). This CDR3 reads CASSRARLANYGYTF. The CDR3 coding sequence is TGTGCCAGCAGCCGGGCCAGGCTAGCTAACTATGGCTACACCTTC.

The chain combines TRBV19 with TRBJ1-1; D unclear. The germline gives CDR1 LNHDA, CDR2 SQIVND (reference sequence). With 6 bases removed from V and 6 bases from J, the gap between germline ends came to 17 bases. The CDR3 is 14 residues long. In nucleotides, the CDR3 is TGTGCCAGTAGCCTTGGCCCGCGTCCGGCTGAAGCTTTCTTT. Translation: CASSLGPRPAEAFF.

The chain employs TRBV29-1 and TRBJ2-5, with 8 bases identical to TRBD1. Germline loops: CDR1 SQVTM, CDR2 ANQGSEA. The length of the CDR3 is 14 residues. With V trimmed by 4 bases and J by 5 bases, 9 bases remained unmatched. The CDR3 bases are TGCAGCGTTGTGCGGGCAGGGGGCGGGGAGACCCAGTACTTC. Protein sequence: CSVVRAGGGETQYF.

This clonotype was picked up many times. The chain is built from TRBV27 and TRBJ1-5, with 10 bases matching TRBD1. V lost 2 bases to trimming and J lost 5 bases; unmatched junction nucleotides: 6. Germline values: CDR1 MNHEY, CDR2 SMNVEV (reference sequence). This CDR3 comprises 16 residues. CDR3 residues: CASSLVGQGGHQPQHF. The CDR3 DNA reads TGTGCCAGCAGTTTAGTAGGACAGGGGGGCCATCAGCCCCAGCATTTT.

The chain is built from TRBV11-2 and TRBJ2-3; D gene ambiguous. Germline-derived CDR1 and CDR2 are SGHAT and FQNNGV. The length of the CDR3 is 14 residues. Between the trimmed V and J ends, which lost 1 base and 3 bases, there was a span of 8 bases. CDR3 sequence: CASSLVIATDTQYF. The CDR3 bases are TGTGCCAGCAGCTTAGTTATAGCTACAGATACGCAGTATTTT. The whole variable domain, filled in from reference TRBV11-2 and TRBJ2-3, reads EAGVAQSPRYKIIEKRQSVAFWCNPISGHATLYWYQQILGQGPKLLIQFQNNGVVDDSQLPKDRFSAERLKGVDSTLKIQPAKLEDSAVYLCASSLVIATDTQYFGPGTRLTVL.

The chain links TRBV15 to TRBJ2-7; 8 nucleotides agree with TRBD1. V lost 5 bases to trimming and J lost 6 bases; unmatched junction nucleotides: 9. The CDR3 is 14 amino acids. Germline V gene lookup returns CDR1 LNHNV and CDR2 YYDKDF (reference sequence). In DNA form, the CDR3 reads TGTGCCACCAGCCCTTGGACAGGGAGAGGCGAGCAGTACTTC. Protein sequence: CATSPWTGRGEQYF.

The sample holds a few counts of this clonotype. The chain joins TRBV27 to TRBJ2-1, with no clear D. V shed 1 base and J shed 3 bases, with 4 bases lying between them. The CDR3 loop spans 13 amino acids. Looked up from germline, CDR1 is MNHEY and CDR2 is SMNVEV (reference sequence). The CDR3, as DNA: TGTGCCAGCAGTTTATACAGCTACAATGAGCAGTTCTTC. This encodes CASSLYSYNEQFF.

The chain employs TRBV11-2 and TRBJ1-2, with a tentative D call TRBD1 (5 bases). The germline gives CDR1 SGHAT, CDR2 FQNNGV. The CDR3 has 12 residues. V shed 5 bases and J shed 3 bases, with 7 bases lying between them. The CDR3 reads CASSTGHYGYTF. CDR3 bases: TGTGCCAGCAGCACGGGACACTATGGCTACACCTTC.

This chain uses TRBV20-1 with TRBJ2-1; D might be TRBD2 (5 bases). The germline CDR1 and CDR2 sequences are DFQATT and SNEGSKA (reference sequence). With 4 bases removed from V and 0 bases from J, the gap between germline ends came to 13 bases. The CDR3 has 15 amino acids. CDR3 sequence reads: CSATADWVSYNEQFF. DNA of the CDR3: TGCAGTGCTACCGCGGACTGGGTCTCCTACAATGAGCAGTTCTTC.

This clonotype showed up just a few times. The chain uses TRBV27 and TRBJ2-1, with D perhaps matching TRBD1 or TRBD2 (6 bases each). The germline CDR1 and CDR2 sequences are MNHEY and SMNVEV (reference sequence). The CDR3 length is 19 residues. The V end lost 0 bases, the J end lost 4 bases, and 22 bases lay between the germline ends. The CDR3 loop reads CASSLSPWRGAGRYNEQFF. In DNA form, the CDR3 reads TGTGCCAGCAGTTTATCGCCCTGGAGGGGGGCGGGCAGGTACAATGAGCAGTTCTTC.